In this sample, the clone carrying this TCR beta chain turned up a few times. Its antigen remains unknown. The CDR3 contains 16 residues. The V gene's germline CDR1 is KGHDR and CDR2 SFDVKD. V lost 4 bases to trimming and J lost 0 bases; unmatched junction nucleotides: 3. This sample was included in a study of identical twins. The study's findings and limits: Reduced insertions were recorded for abundant cord blood beta clonotypes, with no such pattern in memory repertoires.

TCRdb reanalysed the 5' RACE reads using MiXCR and keeps one entry per CDR3 protein. Found here are under 900,000 distinct CDR3 sequences, roughly 18% of them singletons; the top ten hold around 13%. Separately, the same data were catalogued under a study of T cells expressing NK-cell markers. That paper states: The CD3+CD56-NKG2C+ fraction of several donors was also led by these clonotypes.

The sequencing input was PBMCs. The clonotype originates from a young woman in good health. J is TRBJ2-1 and V is TRBV24-1, with TRBD2 identical over 9 bases. The CDR3 nucleotides are TGTGCCACCAGTGACCATAGCGGGGGCTCCTACAATGAGCAGTTCTTC. Its translation: CATSDHSGGSYNEQFF.